Presented here are 27 T cell receptor beta chains from one specimen sequenced in a study of blood T cell repertoires in COVID-19. Sequenced by immunoSEQ multiplex PCR; TCRdb stores in-frame clones only, minus some. The sample yields 87,000 or so clones, around 87% seen once. Sample: peripheral blood. The receptors here all came from a human donor with acute or convalescent COVID-19. The donor label of this sample is uncertain.

This chain connects TRBV5-1 to TRBJ1-4; 12 nucleotides align to TRBD1. The CDR3 runs to 16 residues. V was clipped by 4 bases and J by 7 bases; unmatched bases: 8. CDR1 is SGHRS and CDR2 is YFSETQ in the germline V gene. The CDR3 DNA reads as TGCGCCAGCAGCACGGGACAGGGGGCGATTGGTGAAAAACTGTTTTTT. Its translation is CASSTGQGAIGEKLFF.

The chain has TRBV6-6 and TRBJ2-5; no clear D. The CDR3 contains 15 residues. Germline loops: CDR1 MNHNY, CDR2 SVGAGI (reference sequence). V was shortened by 0 bases and J by 5 bases, with 13 bases between the two germline ends. The CDR3 DNA follows: TGTGCCAGCAGTTACTCGATCCCAGGTGGGGAGACCCAGTACTTC. Translating gives CASSYSIPGGETQYF.

This rearrangement joins TRBV6-5 to TRBJ2-7; TRBD1 aligns across 10 bases. In germline, CDR1 is MNHEY, CDR2 SVGAGI. With V trimmed by 2 bases and J by 1 base, 2 bases remained unmatched. The CDR3 consists of 15 residues. The CDR3 protein is CASSYLGQGSYEQYF. DNA for the CDR3: TGTGCCAGCAGTTACCTGGGACAGGGGTCCTACGAGCAGTACTTC.

J is TRBJ2-1 and V is TRBV12-3 or TRBV12-4; D uncertain. This CDR3 is built from 11 residues. Trimming shortened V by 3 bases and J by 8 bases, and 5 bases separated the two germline ends. DNA for the CDR3: TGTGCCAGCAGTTTCATAGATGAGCAGTTCTTC. Amino acid sequence: CASSFIDEQFF.

V is TRBV5-1 and J is TRBJ1-4, with 7 bases matching TRBD1. V lost 5 bases, J lost 4 bases, and 5 bases stayed unmatched. The germline gives CDR1 SGHRS, CDR2 YFSETQ. This CDR3 is built from 14 residues. The CDR3 reads CASRTRQGNEKLFF. In nucleotides, the CDR3 is TGCGCCAGCAGGACCCGACAGGGTAATGAAAAACTGTTTTTT. The entire variable domain, with the rest obtained from reference TRBV5-1 and TRBJ1-4, is as follows: KAGVTQTPRYLIKTRGQQVTLSCSPISGHRSVSWYQQTPGQGLQFLFEYFSETQRNKGNFPGRFSGRQFSNSRSEMNVSTLELGDSALYLCASRTRQGNEKLFFGSGTQLSVL.

The chain couples TRBV2 to TRBJ2-7; 8 nucleotides match TRBD1. The CDR3 is made up of 14 amino acids. The V segment lost 6 bases and the J segment 2 bases; nucleotides outside the gene matches: 6. The V gene's germline CDR1 is SNHLY and CDR2 FYNNEI. The CDR3 here is CASRFQGATYEQYF. DNA of the CDR3: TGTGCCAGCAGATTTCAGGGGGCCACCTACGAGCAGTACTTC.

The J gene is TRBJ1-5, the V gene TRBV7-8; 7 positions match TRBD1. The V gene end was trimmed by 6 bases and the J gene end by 2 bases; junction bases not matched to a gene: 7. This CDR3 has 15 residues. Germline V CDR1 and CDR2: SGHVS, FQNEAQ. The CDR3: CASSRTGDRNQPQHF. The CDR3 DNA is TGTGCCAGCAGTCGCACAGGGGATCGCAATCAGCCCCAGCATTTT. The entire variable domain, with the rest obtained from reference TRBV7-8 and TRBJ1-5, is as follows: GAGVSQSPRYKVAKRGQDVALRCDPISGHVSLFWYQQALGQGPEFLTYFQNEAQLDKSGLPSDRFFAERPEGSVSTLKIQRTQQEDSAVYLCASSRTGDRNQPQHFGDGTRLSIL.

This chain connects TRBV12-5 to TRBJ1-1, with 9 bases fitting TRBD1. Germline V gives CDR1 LGHNT, CDR2 FRNRAP. The CDR3 extends over 16 amino acids. The V gene end was trimmed by 1 base and the J gene end by 4 bases; junction bases not matched to a gene: 7. CDR3 DNA sequence: TGTGCTAGTGGTTTGGGCCTGGACAGGGGTCCCACTGAAGCTTTCTTT. Its translation: CASGLGLDRGPTEAFF.

The V gene is TRBV12-3 or TRBV12-4, the J gene TRBJ1-1; D gene unclear. The CDR3 runs to 13 residues. The V end was cut by 5 bases, the J end by 3 bases, with 10 bases between. The CDR3 region is CASSPSGYTEAFF. The CDR3 DNA reads as TGTGCCAGCAGTCCCAGCGGGTACACTGAAGCTTTCTTT.

The chain links TRBV11-3 to TRBJ2-1, with D possibly TRBD2 on 5 matching bases. CDR3 size: 15 residues. V shed 5 bases and J shed 3 bases, with 14 bases lying between them. CDR1 is SGHNT, CDR2 YENEEA, per germline. CDR3 DNA sequence: TGTGCCAGCAGCCTCGCTAGCTTTCACTACAATGAGCAGTTCTTC. This translates into CASSLASFHYNEQFF. The whole variable domain, filled in from reference TRBV11-3 and TRBJ2-1, reads EAGVVQSPRYKIIEKKQPVAFWCNPISGHNTLYWYLQNLGQGPELLIRYENEEAVDDSQLPKDRFSAERLKGVDSTLKIQPAELGDSAVYLCASSLASFHYNEQFFGPGTRLTVL.

The chain is built from TRBV3-1 (or the pseudogene TRBV3-2) and TRBJ2-3; 10 bases align to TRBD2. V lost 0 bases to trimming and J lost 0 bases; unmatched junction nucleotides: 3. CDR1 LGHDT and CDR2 YNNKEL come from the germline V gene (reference sequence). There are 17 residues in the CDR3. Written as DNA, the CDR3 is TGTGCCAGCAGCCAAGAGGGACTAGCGCTGAGCACAGATACGCAGTATTTT. Amino acids: CASSQEGLALSTDTQYF.

This rearrangement joins TRBV11-3 to TRBJ1-1; possibly TRBD1 for D (6 bases). V was clipped by 1 base and J by 4 bases, with 13 bases between them. The CDR3 is 15 amino acids. CDR1 is SGHNT, CDR2 YENEEA, per germline. The CDR3 reads CASSLVPGGATEAFF. The CDR3, as DNA: TGTGCCAGCAGCTTAGTGCCCGGGGGGGCCACTGAAGCTTTCTTT.

The chain carries TRBV21-1 and TRBJ2-7; TRBD1, the table's D call, lacks a check against the DNA. TRBV21-1 is a listed pseudogene. This CDR3 is 12 amino acids long. The CDR3 nucleotides read TGTGCCAGCAGGGACAGCGCCTACGAGCAGTACTTC. Its translation: CASRDSAYEQYF.

The CDR3 DNA reads TGTGCCAGCAGCATCTACAGGGGCGCGGGGTATGGCTACACCTTC. Translated, it gives CASSIYRGAGYGYTF. The genes are TRBV7-2 and TRBJ1-2; 7 bases fit TRBD1. Trimming cost V 5 bases and J 5 bases; bases outside gene matches: 11. The germline V gene encodes CDR1 SGHTA and CDR2 FQGNSA. The CDR3 length is 15 residues.

V gene TRBV7-2 combines with J gene TRBJ1-2; 8 nucleotides align to TRBD1. The CDR3 is made up of 15 amino acids. Germline V gives CDR1 SGHTA, CDR2 FQGNSA. The trim removed 5 bases at V and 4 bases at J, leaving 9 bases unmatched. Written as DNA, the CDR3 is TGTGCCAGCAGCCTCGGGACAGGAGGGACCTATGGCTACACCTTC. It is translated as CASSLGTGGTYGYTF.

This chain connects TRBV6-2 or TRBV6-3 to TRBJ2-1, with 15 positions matching TRBD2. The CDR3 loop spans 16 amino acids. CDR1 and CDR2 from the germline V gene are MNHEY and SVGEGT. The V and J ends lost 2 bases and 8 bases, in that order; junction bases with no gene match: 4. Here the CDR3 reads CASSYGTSGGRDEQFF. The CDR3 region has the DNA TGTGCCAGCAGTTACGGGACTAGCGGGGGGCGGGATGAGCAGTTCTTC.

CDR3: CASSLWDFYEQYF. In nucleotides, the CDR3 is TGTGCCAGCAGTTTATGGGACTTCTACGAGCAGTACTTC. The genes are TRBV28 and TRBJ2-7, with a weak D call TRBD2 (5 bases). The CDR3 runs to 13 residues. Trimming stripped 0 bases from V and 3 bases from J, with 6 bases between. Germline V gives CDR1 MDHEN, CDR2 SYDVKM. The full variable domain, in which reference TRBV28 and TRBJ2-7 provide the parts outside the CDR3, is DVKVTQSSRYLVKRTGEKVFLECVQDMDHENMFWYRQDPGLGLRLIYFSYDVKMKEKGDIPEGYSVSREKKERFSLILESASTNQTSMYLCASSLWDFYEQYFGPGTRLTVT.

In regard to this clone: An end of the junction differs from the germline gene, which may be a read error. V gene TRBV5-1 combines with J gene TRBJ2-3, with D perhaps TRBD2 (7 bases). Germline CDR1 reads SGHRS; CDR2 reads YFSETQ. The CDR3 sequence is 16 residues long. This CDR3 reads CARSLGGGMGTDTQYF. Here the CDR3 DNA reads TGCGCCCGCAGCTTGGGGGGGGGCATGGGCACAGATACGCAGTATTTT.

The table lists this clone with a few counts. The genes are TRBV2 and TRBJ2-3, with TRBD2 matching 11 bases. The germline V gene encodes CDR1 SNHLY and CDR2 FYNNEI. With V trimmed by 5 bases and J by 1 base, 2 bases remained unmatched. The CDR3 is 15 residues long. CDR3 sequence: CASSLTSGGTDTQYF. In DNA, the CDR3 is TGTGCCAGCAGTCTGACTAGCGGGGGCACAGATACGCAGTATTTT.

The chain joins TRBV3-1 (or the pseudogene TRBV3-2) to TRBJ1-1, with D unclear. Germline assignment: CDR1 LGHDT and CDR2 YNNKEL (reference sequence). The CDR3 consists of 14 residues. V lost 4 bases to trimming and J lost 4 bases, with 13 bases between them. In DNA form, the CDR3 reads TGTGCCAGCAGCCCTGGCACAACGGGCACTGAAGCTTTCTTT. Encoded protein: CASSPGTTGTEAFF.

The chain carries TRBV6-5 and TRBJ1-2; TRBD1 might be the D (5 bases). Germline V gene sequence: CDR1 MNHEY, CDR2 SVGAGI. V was trimmed by 7 bases and J by 5 bases, leaving 20 bases between them. The CDR3 runs to 15 residues. The CDR3 loop is CASTGGGIRFYGYTF. In DNA, the CDR3 is TGTGCCAGCACCGGCGGGGGGATTCGTTTTTATGGCTACACCTTC.

This chain connects TRBV2 to TRBJ1-1, with 7 bases that match TRBD1. CDR3 length: 14 amino acids. Unmatched junction bases numbered 6, after V lost 6 bases and J lost 2 bases. CDR1 is SNHLY and CDR2 is FYNNEI in the germline V gene. The CDR3 here is CASRVGTVNTEAFF. As DNA, the CDR3 is TGTGCCAGCAGGGTGGGGACAGTAAACACTGAAGCTTTCTTT.

The count of this clone is one. This chain uses TRBV28 with TRBJ1-5; D is ambiguous. This CDR3 is 13 amino acids long. CDR1 is MDHEN, CDR2 SYDVKM, per germline. V shed 8 bases and J shed 3 bases, with 11 bases lying between them. The chain's CDR3 is CASHRSYNQPQHF. In nucleotides, the CDR3 is TGTGCCAGCCACCGGTCTTACAATCAGCCCCAGCATTTT.

V and J are TRBV28 and TRBJ1-1, with 8 bases that match TRBD1. CDR3 length equals 15 residues. The germline V gene has CDR1 MDHEN and CDR2 SYDVKM. V shed 2 bases and J 6 bases; nucleotides not matched to a gene: 8. CDR3 nucleotides: TGTGCCAGCAGTTTACCCGACAGGGGCAGCGCTGAAGCTTTCTTT. Amino acids: CASSLPDRGSAEAFF.

The gene calls are TRBV6-6 and TRBJ1-5, with TRBD1 matching over 7 bases. The CDR3 sequence is 14 residues long. From germline, CDR1 is MNHNY and CDR2 SVGAGI (reference sequence). V lost 4 bases, J lost 16 bases, and 16 bases stayed unmatched. The CDR3 reads CASSSLQGGQREHF. In DNA, the CDR3 is TGTGCCAGCAGTTCCCTCCAAGGGGGACAGAGGGAACATTTT.

V is TRBV5-1 and J is TRBJ2-1; D is perhaps TRBD1 (6 bases). The germline gives CDR1 SGHRS, CDR2 YFSETQ. V lost 4 bases, J lost 8 bases, and 19 bases lay in between. The CDR3 is 15 amino acids. The CDR3 region is CASSPWTALGDEQFF. The DNA for the CDR3 is TGCGCCAGCAGCCCTTGGACAGCCCTGGGCGATGAGCAGTTCTTC.

V is TRBV19 and J is TRBJ1-1; 8 nucleotides agree with TRBD1. With 5 bases clipped from V and 5 bases from J, the junction kept 1 base outside the gene matches. Germline CDR1 and CDR2: LNHDA and SQIVND (reference sequence). CDR3 size: 12 residues. CDR3 sequence: CASSHRGTEAFF. The CDR3 nucleotides are TGTGCCAGTAGTCACAGGGGGACTGAAGCTTTCTTT.